These 8 T cell receptor beta chains came from one sample sequenced in a study of OX40 agonist ivuxolimab in advanced cancers. Generated by immunoSEQ multiplex PCR, the TCRdb table keeps only in-frame clones and is missing some. Of around 100,000 clones listed, about 86% are singletons. The material sequenced was CD4+ or CD8+ T cells sorted from blood, taken in a trial of the OX40 agonist ivuxolimab. The source is an adult with an advanced solid tumor such as melanoma, head and neck, liver or kidney cancer.

V and J are TRBV7-3 and TRBJ2-7, with D possibly matching TRBD1 (6 bases). Trimming shortened V by 5 bases and J by 0 bases, and 14 bases separated the two germline ends. The CDR3 length is 15 residues. Per germline, CDR1 SGHTA and CDR2 FQGTGA. The CDR3 region is CASSQGLPSSYEQYF. CDR3 sequence (DNA): TGTGCCAGCAGCCAGGGGCTCCCAAGCTCCTACGAGCAGTACTTC.

This clone was observed a single time. The chain uses TRBV19 and TRBJ1-2; D remains unclear. The CDR3 contains 14 residues. Trimming cost V 5 bases and J 4 bases, with 14 bases left between them. The germline V gene encodes CDR1 LNHDA and CDR2 SQIVND (reference sequence). The CDR3 spells CASSSQRGIYGYTF. The DNA for the CDR3 is TGTGCCAGTAGTTCACAGCGAGGAATCTATGGCTACACCTTC.

V is TRBV2 and J is TRBJ2-2, with TRBD2 identical over 7 bases. This CDR3 contains 14 residues. V lost 7 bases, J lost 2 bases, and 4 bases stayed unmatched. CDR1 is SNHLY and CDR2 is FYNNEI in the germline V gene. As DNA, the CDR3 is TGTGCCAGCATGAGCGGGGAAAACACCGGGGAGCTGTTTTTT. It yields the protein CASMSGENTGELFF.

This clone turned up a few times. The chain is built from TRBV27 and TRBJ1-1; 8 bases match TRBD1. The CDR3 is made up of 15 amino acids. Trimming took 4 bases from V and 6 from J; bases not matched to a gene: 10. Germline V gene sequence: CDR1 MNHEY, CDR2 SMNVEV (reference sequence). In nucleotides, the CDR3 is TGTGCCAGCAGTTCCCCCTCCCAGGGGGCATCTGAAGCTTTCTTT. Amino acids: CASSSPSQGASEAFF.

The V and J genes are TRBV5-8 and TRBJ1-3, with D uncertain. Germline V gene lookup returns CDR1 SGHTS and CDR2 YDEGEE. The CDR3 spans 12 residues. V lost 3 bases, J lost 4 bases, and 5 bases lay in between. CDR3 protein: CASSSLGNTIYF. CDR3 DNA: TGTGCCAGCAGCTCTCTAGGAAACACCATATATTTT.

The chain uses TRBV29-1 and TRBJ2-5; TRBD2 might be the D (6 bases). The CDR3 sequence is 13 residues long. Trimming took off 1 base at V and 8 bases at J, with 14 bases between the two ends. Germline CDR1 SQVTM, CDR2 ANQGSEA. The CDR3 sequence: CSVEVGGDNTQYF. CDR3 sequence (DNA): TGCAGCGTTGAAGTCGGAGGGGATAATACCCAGTACTTC.

The chain joins TRBV29-1 to TRBJ2-4; D is ambiguous. This CDR3 spans 12 amino acids. The V gene lost 5 bases and the J gene lost 7 bases, with 12 bases spanning the gap. Germline lookup yields CDR1 SQVTM and CDR2 ANQGSEA. The CDR3 is CSVPGLGNIQYF. CDR3 DNA: TGCAGCGTTCCTGGTCTGGGGAACATTCAGTACTTC.

V is TRBV5-4 and J is TRBJ2-1; 14 nucleotides line up with TRBD2. The CDR3 runs 15 residues. Germline CDR1 reads SGHNT; CDR2 reads YYREEE (reference sequence). Trimming cost V 4 bases and J 5 bases; bases outside gene matches: 2. CDR3 sequence reads: CASSPGLAGDNEQFF. The CDR3 DNA reads as TGTGCCAGCAGCCCGGGACTAGCGGGAGACAATGAGCAGTTCTTC.